Listed here are 10 T cell receptor beta chains from one sample, sequenced in a study of T cells after yellow fever vaccination. TCRdb itself ran the 5' RACE reads through MiXCR, one entry per CDR3 protein. This table holds tens of thousands of distinct CDR3 sequences, about 7.9% found once. The sample in question was CD8+ T cells sorted from PBMCs, obtained around 16 days after the first yellow fever vaccination. These receptors were obtained from a man between 18 and 29 years old who received the YFV17D yellow fever vaccine.

The chain combines TRBV19 with TRBJ2-1, with D uncertain. From germline, CDR1 is LNHDA and CDR2 SQIVND (reference sequence). V was trimmed by 2 bases and J by 3 bases, leaving 8 bases between them. The CDR3 spans 14 residues. In DNA form, the CDR3 reads TGTGCCAGTAGTATACGGTACAGCTACAATGAGCAGTTCTTC. It yields the protein CASSIRYSYNEQFF.

This clonotype showed up many times. This chain uses TRBV5-1 with TRBJ2-5; 9 bases match TRBD2. The CDR3 consists of 15 residues. From germline, CDR1 is SGHRS and CDR2 YFSETQ. J gave up 0 bases and V 4 bases, and 4 bases lay outside the gene matches. CDR3 bases: TGCGCCAGCAGCCAGCGGGGGGCCAACCAAGAGACCCAGTACTTC. It codes for CASSQRGANQETQYF.

This clonotype was observed at least ten times. The rearrangement uses TRBV7-8 and TRBJ2-7, with D tentatively TRBD1 or TRBD2 (6 bases each). This CDR3 region has 14 residues. Germline V gene data show CDR1 as SGHVS and CDR2 as FQNEAQ. Trimming removed 1 base at V and 6 bases at J, with 13 bases between. The CDR3 DNA follows: TGTGCCAGCAGCTTAGTTCTCGGGGGCCGCGAGCAGTACGTC. Translated: CASSLVLGGREQYV.

This clonotype was detected ten times or more. The chain has TRBV6-5 and TRBJ1-5; perhaps TRBD1 as D (6 bases). Per the germline V gene, CDR1 is MNHEY and CDR2 is SVGAGI. CDR3 length: 14 amino acids. The V end was cut by 2 bases, the J end by 5 bases, with 10 bases between. For the CDR3, the DNA is TGTGCCAGCAGTTACGGGGGGCGCGATCAGCCCCAGCATTTT. This encodes CASSYGGRDQPQHF.

The table lists this clonotype with many counts. The chain joins TRBV2 to TRBJ2-7; D gene unclear. There are 11 residues in the CDR3. Per the germline V gene, CDR1 is SNHLY and CDR2 is FYNNEI. V was pared by 4 bases and J by 3 bases, with 4 bases between. This chain's CDR3 is CASSADYEQYF. CDR3 coding DNA: TGTGCCAGCAGTGCGGACTACGAGCAGTACTTC.

This clonotype was seen many times. The chain employs TRBV6-2 or TRBV6-3 and TRBJ2-5, with D possibly matching TRBD1 (7 bases). Trimming pared 0 bases from V and 2 bases from J, leaving 16 bases between. CDR3 length: 17 amino acids. Germline assignment: CDR1 MNHEY and CDR2 SVGEGT. CDR3 nucleotides: TGTGCCAGCAGTTACTCGACGGTGGCAGGGGGGCAAGAGACCCAGTACTTC. Translating gives CASSYSTVAGGQETQYF.

As for this clonotype: A much larger clone sits a single nucleotide away, making a read error possible. V and J are TRBV18 and TRBJ2-5; maybe TRBD1 (5 bases). This CDR3 is 18 amino acids long. CDR1 and CDR2 (germline): KGHSH, LQKENI. Here the CDR3 DNA reads TGTGTCAGCTCACCTCTCGCGATGGCTTACACAGGAGAAGAGACCCAGTACTTC. Amino acid sequence: CVSSPLAMAYTGEETQYF. Supplemented by reference TRBV18 and TRBJ2-5, the full variable domain reads NAGVMQNPRHLVRRRGQEARLRCSPMKGHSHVYWYRQLPEEGLKFMVYLQKENIIDESGMPKERFSAEFPKEGPSILRIQQVVRGDSAAYFCVSSPLAMAYTGEETQYFGPGTRLLVL.

In its sample, this clonotype was seen many times. The V gene is TRBV5-1, the J gene TRBJ2-1; maybe TRBD2 (5 bases). Germline loops: CDR1 SGHRS, CDR2 YFSETQ. V lost 5 bases, J lost 0 bases, and 15 bases lay in between. The CDR3 is made up of 16 amino acids. This chain's CDR3 is CASRDEVGSSYNEQFF. CDR3 DNA sequence: TGCGCCAGCAGGGACGAAGTGGGGAGCTCCTACAATGAGCAGTTCTTC.

This clonotype has a count of ten or more. The rearrangement links TRBV4-3 to TRBJ1-6; 7 bases match TRBD1. Unmatched junction bases numbered 2, after V lost 0 bases and J lost 6 bases. Per germline, CDR1 LGHNA and CDR2 YSLEER. This CDR3 has 15 amino acids. The CDR3 nucleotides are TGCGCCAGCAGCCAAGATAGGGACAGTAATTCACCCCTCCACTTT. Its translation: CASSQDRDSNSPLHF.

This clonotype was picked up many times. The chain links TRBV5-1 to TRBJ2-4; 11 nucleotides match TRBD1. In germline, CDR1 is SGHRS, CDR2 YFSETQ. The CDR3 length is 16 residues. V lost 4 bases to trimming and J lost 5 bases; unmatched junction nucleotides: 8. The CDR3 loop is CASSADRGRDQNIQYF. CDR3 DNA: TGCGCCAGCAGCGCGGACAGGGGGCGAGACCAAAACATTCAGTACTTC.